This T cell receptor (beta chain) appears in the sequencing data of a study of OX40 agonist ivuxolimab in advanced cancers. At the level of the study: The mean age was roughly 60 years, ranging from about 20 to 90, with about 87% of participants male.

J gave up 4 bases and V 4 bases, and 8 bases lay outside the gene matches. Germline CDR1 and CDR2: SGHRS and YFSETQ. The CDR3 spans 15 residues. Clones were sequenced by immunoSEQ multiplex PCR, and TCRdb holds only the in-frame ones, with some missing. The table includes 30,000 to 35,000 clones, approximately 79% detected once. The material sequenced was CD4+ or CD8+ T cells sorted from blood, taken in a trial of the OX40 agonist ivuxolimab. The sequence came from an adult with an advanced solid tumor such as melanoma, head and neck, liver or kidney cancer. The chain combines TRBV5-1 with TRBJ1-1; 9 positions agree with TRBD1. The CDR3 here is CASSPYRGQGTEAFF. The CDR3 nucleotides are TGCGCCAGCAGCCCGTACAGGGGGCAGGGCACTGAAGCTTTCTTT. The full variable domain, its missing parts supplied by reference TRBV5-1 and TRBJ1-1, is KAGVTQTPRYLIKTRGQQVTLSCSPISGHRSVSWYQQTPGQGLQFLFEYFSETQRNKGNFPGRFSGRQFSNSRSEMNVSTLELGDSALYLCASSPYRGQGTEAFFGQGTRLTVV.